The 28 T cell receptor beta chains below all came from one sample that was sequenced in a study of blood T cell repertoires in COVID-19. Sequencing used immunoSEQ multiplex PCR; TCRdb keeps in-frame clones, though not all of them. The sample includes 150,000 or so clones, 70% to 90% of them seen just once. The sample comprised peripheral blood. All receptors derive from a woman aged 50 to 60 with COVID-19, enrolled during active disease.

The chain links TRBV7-2 to TRBJ2-5; D possibly corresponds to TRBD2 (6 bases). This CDR3 is built from 17 residues. V was trimmed by 4 bases and J by 2 bases, leaving 20 bases between them. Germline-derived CDR1 and CDR2 are SGHTA and FQGNSA. The CDR3 nucleotides read TGTGCCAGCAGCTCACCACATTGGGTCGGGGGACAAGAGACCCAGTACTTC. Protein product: CASSSPHWVGGQETQYF.

This sequence joins TRBV15 and TRBJ2-1, with 13 bases fitting TRBD2. Germline trimming cut 4 bases from V and 8 bases from J; bases unmatched to any gene: 11. The CDR3 runs to 17 residues. Germline loops: CDR1 LNHNV, CDR2 YYDKDF (reference sequence). This CDR3 reads CATSIGKLAGGPYEQFF. The CDR3 nucleotides read TGTGCCACCAGCATTGGCAAACTAGCGGGGGGGCCATATGAGCAGTTCTTC.

The chain has TRBV9 and TRBJ1-5, with a possible D match to TRBD1 (5 bases). V was cut by 4 bases and J by 2 bases, with 10 bases left in between. CDR3 length equals 14 residues. CDR1 SGDLS and CDR2 YYNGEE come from the germline V gene. This CDR3 is CASSQRGGNQPQHF. The CDR3 bases are TGTGCCAGCAGCCAGCGGGGCGGCAATCAGCCCCAGCATTTT.

CDR3 protein: CASTGTMNTEAFF. In DNA, the CDR3 is TGTGCCAGCACGGGGACTATGAACACTGAAGCTTTCTTT. The chain has TRBV2 and TRBJ1-1; weak D call: TRBD1 (5 bases). The CDR3 has 13 amino acids. CDR1 is SNHLY, CDR2 FYNNEI, per germline. Trimming shortened V by 7 bases and J by 0 bases, and 9 bases separated the two germline ends.

The chain uses TRBV4-1 and TRBJ2-1, with D perhaps TRBD1 (5 bases). CDR3 length: 15 residues. CDR1 MGHRA and CDR2 YSYEKL come from the germline V gene. V lost 6 bases to trimming and J lost 4 bases, with 16 bases between them. The CDR3 loop reads CASRLHRQEYNEQFF. CDR3 coding DNA: TGCGCCAGCAGGCTGCACAGGCAAGAGTACAATGAGCAGTTCTTC.

The chain combines TRBV5-4 with TRBJ1-2, with TRBD1 matching over 11 bases. The CDR3 length is 15 residues. Germline-derived CDR1 and CDR2 are SGHNT and YYREEE (reference sequence). V lost 3 bases, J lost 7 bases, and 8 bases stayed unmatched. The CDR3 DNA sequence: TGTGCCAGCAGCTCCATCGGGACAGGGGGGGCTGGCTACACCTTC. This codes for CASSSIGTGGAGYTF.

This chain links TRBV6-1 with TRBJ2-1; 8 nucleotides line up with TRBD1. Germline CDR1 and CDR2: MNHNS and SASEGT. The CDR3 sequence is 15 residues long. Trimming removed 1 base from V and 3 bases from J; junction bases left unmatched: 2. CDR3: CASSEDRGYYNEQFF. CDR3 coding DNA: TGTGCCAGCAGTGAAGACAGGGGGTACTACAATGAGCAGTTCTTC.

V is TRBV19 and J is TRBJ2-6; D remains ambiguous. Germline V gene lookup returns CDR1 LNHDA and CDR2 SQIVND (reference sequence). The CDR3 loop spans 14 amino acids. The ends were cut back, 3 bases at V and 2 bases at J, with 5 bases in the middle. CDR3 bases: TGTGCCAGTAGTATTTCTACTGGGGCCAACGTCCTGACTTTC. It translates to CASSISTGANVLTF.

The chain couples TRBV9 to TRBJ2-1; 11 nucleotides agree with TRBD2. The junction had 14 bases not matched to a gene; V was cut back by 1 base and J by 5 bases. Germline V gene lookup returns CDR1 SGDLS and CDR2 YYNGEE. The CDR3 covers 19 residues. CDR3 in DNA: TGTGCCAGCAGCGTAAGTATTACTAGCGGGGGACTTCGTAACAATGAGCAGTTCTTC. Translation: CASSVSITSGGLRNNEQFF.

This clone has a single count. CDR3 nucleotides: TGTGCCAGCAGCCGAGGACTAGCGGGGGGGACCCAGTACTTC. Translation: CASSRGLAGGTQYF. The V gene is TRBV4-2, the J gene TRBJ2-5, with TRBD2 matching over 14 bases. V lost 4 bases, J lost 7 bases, and 2 bases stayed unmatched. There are 14 residues in the CDR3. In germline, CDR1 is LGHNA, CDR2 YNFKEQ.

The rearrangement uses TRBV5-1 and TRBJ2-2, with D possibly being TRBD1 (6 bases). Trimming cost V 4 bases and J 2 bases, with 12 bases left between them. The V gene's germline CDR1 is SGHRS and CDR2 YFSETQ. The CDR3 totals 15 residues. The CDR3 region has the DNA TGCGCCAGCAGCGAATCCGGGACAAACACCGGGGAGCTGTTTTTT. Translating it yields CASSESGTNTGELFF.

CDR3 nucleotides: TGTGCCAGCAGTTTAACAGGGGGCCGGCAGCCCCAGCATTTT. Its translation: CASSLTGGRQPQHF. The chain recombines TRBV6-5 with TRBJ1-5, with 9 bases that match TRBD1. Germline CDR1 MNHEY, CDR2 SVGAGI. V lost 4 bases and J lost 7; bases outside the gene matches: 5. The CDR3 length is 14 residues.

This clone was counted once. The chain couples TRBV5-1 to TRBJ1-1, with D hard to call. Germline V CDR1 and CDR2: SGHRS, YFSETQ. This CDR3 is built from 14 residues. V was shortened by 1 base and J by 1 base, with 8 bases between the two germline ends. CDR3 DNA: TGCGCCAGCAGCTTGCCCTATAAGAACACTGAAGCTTTCTTT. Translated, it gives CASSLPYKNTEAFF.

This clone has just one count. The chain recombines TRBV5-1 with TRBJ1-1; D possibly corresponds to TRBD1 (5 bases). Trimming took 4 bases from V and 7 from J, leaving 14 bases between them. This CDR3 is built from 13 residues. CDR1 is SGHRS and CDR2 is YFSETQ in the germline V gene. CDR3 region: CASSPFQGIEAFF. The CDR3 DNA is TGCGCCAGCAGCCCATTTCAGGGAATTGAAGCTTTCTTT.

V and J are TRBV27 and TRBJ1-3, with 9 bases aligning to TRBD1. This CDR3 spans 18 amino acids. V dropped 6 bases and J dropped 0; count of bases not matched to a gene: 12. CDR1 and CDR2 from the germline V gene are MNHEY and SMNVEV (reference sequence). DNA for the CDR3: TGTGCCAGCAGGCTACGAAACCGGGACAGGGCCTCTGGAAACACCATATATTTT. This sequence encodes CASRLRNRDRASGNTIYF.

V usage is TRBV7-9 and J usage is TRBJ1-6; D is unclear. The V and J ends lost 5 bases and 4 bases respectively, with 9 bases between them. The CDR3 sequence is 14 residues long. CDR1 is SEHNR, CDR2 FQNEAQ, per germline (reference sequence). The CDR3 region is CASSPPGYNSPLHF. The CDR3, as DNA: TGTGCCAGCAGCCCCCCGGGGTATAATTCACCCCTCCACTTT.

The chain couples TRBV4-2 to TRBJ1-1; TRBD1 matches 7 bases. This CDR3 contains 17 residues. Germline assignment: CDR1 LGHNA and CDR2 YNFKEQ. The V gene end was trimmed by 0 bases and the J gene end by 0 bases; junction bases not matched to a gene: 7. CDR3 bases: TGTGCCAGCAGCCAAGACACAGGGGTTTTCATGAACACTGAAGCTTTCTTT. Protein: CASSQDTGVFMNTEAFF.

The rearrangement joins TRBV18 to TRBJ2-5, with a weak D call TRBD2 (7 bases). Germline V gene sequence: CDR1 KGHSH, CDR2 LQKENI. CDR3 length: 14 amino acids. V was trimmed by 2 bases and J by 4 bases, leaving 11 bases between them. CDR3 amino acids: CASSPIGGRETQYF. The CDR3 DNA follows: TGTGCCAGCTCACCAATCGGGGGGCGAGAGACCCAGTACTTC.

The J gene is TRBJ1-2, the V gene TRBV28; D not resolved. Trimming pared 1 base from V and 4 bases from J, leaving 13 bases between. Germline V gene lookup returns CDR1 MDHEN and CDR2 SYDVKM. The CDR3 is 15 amino acids. The CDR3 here is CASSLSTAVGYGYTF. The CDR3 nucleotides read TGTGCCAGCAGTTTATCTACAGCCGTCGGCTATGGCTACACCTTC.

This chain joins TRBV10-1 and TRBJ1-1, with D possibly TRBD1 on 5 matching bases. Between the trimmed V and J ends, which lost 8 bases and 0 bases, there was a span of 10 bases. CDR1 and CDR2 from the germline V gene are WNHNN and SYGVQD (reference sequence). The CDR3 has 13 amino acids. CDR3 amino acids: CASRDFMNTEAFF. The CDR3 nucleotides are TGCGCCAGCCGGGACTTTATGAACACTGAAGCTTTCTTT.

This sequence joins TRBV11-2 and TRBJ2-3; 8 bases map to TRBD2. From germline, CDR1 is SGHAT and CDR2 FQNNGV. Trimming cost V 1 base and J 4 bases; bases outside gene matches: 1. The CDR3 is made up of 14 amino acids. The CDR3: CASSLVGGADTQYF. The CDR3 DNA reads as TGTGCCAGCAGCTTAGTCGGGGGGGCAGATACGCAGTATTTT.

This clone was observed many times. The chain recombines TRBV4-2 with TRBJ1-6; D is perhaps TRBD1 (5 bases). The CDR3 totals 15 residues. Deletions cut 0 bases from V and 10 bases from J, with 13 bases between. From germline, CDR1 is LGHNA and CDR2 YNFKEQ. CDR3 region: CASSQDLPDTSPLHF. The CDR3 DNA is TGTGCCAGCAGCCAAGATTTACCGGACACCTCACCCCTCCACTTT.

This chain uses TRBV18 with TRBJ1-5; 7 bases agree with TRBD1. V was clipped by 3 bases and J by 3 bases; unmatched bases: 5. Germline CDR1 and CDR2: KGHSH and LQKENI. This CDR3 spans 15 amino acids. The CDR3 sequence is CASSPEDRLNQPQHF. In DNA form, the CDR3 reads TGTGCCAGCTCACCGGAGGACAGGCTCAATCAGCCCCAGCATTTT.

The rearrangement joins TRBV5-4 to TRBJ1-6; D is uncertain. Per germline, CDR1 SGHNT and CDR2 YYREEE (reference sequence). The V end lost 0 bases, the J end lost 10 bases, and 14 bases lay between the germline ends. This CDR3 has 15 residues. For the CDR3, the DNA is TGTGCCAGCAGCTTGGCCGTAAAGGGAGGGTCACCCCTCCACTTT. It yields the protein CASSLAVKGGSPLHF.

The chain is built from TRBV5-1 and TRBJ2-1, with a weak D call TRBD1 (5 bases). This CDR3 has 14 residues. CDR1 SGHRS and CDR2 YFSETQ come from the germline V gene. Between the trimmed V and J ends, which lost 0 bases and 9 bases, there was a span of 13 bases. CDR3 amino acids: CASSLAGGAFEQFF. Here the CDR3 DNA reads TGCGCCAGCAGCTTGGCTGGTGGGGCGTTTGAGCAGTTCTTC.

V is TRBV2 and J is TRBJ1-5, with 9 positions matching TRBD1. Germline values: CDR1 SNHLY, CDR2 FYNNEI. V trimming: 1 base; J trimming: 5 bases; junction bases outside the gene matches: 6. This CDR3 is built from 16 residues. DNA of the CDR3: TGTGCCAGCAGTGAAGGGGAACAGGGGGCCTATCAGCCCCAGCATTTT. This gives the protein CASSEGEQGAYQPQHF.

V gene TRBV28 combines with J gene TRBJ2-7; TRBD1 agrees at 9 bases. The V gene's germline CDR1 is MDHEN and CDR2 SYDVKM. J gave up 7 bases and V 5 bases, and 12 bases lay outside the gene matches. CDR3 length equals 15 residues. CDR3 in amino acids: CASSPTGTGLGEQYF. CDR3 DNA sequence: TGTGCCAGCAGTCCCACCGGGACAGGGCTGGGGGAGCAGTACTTC.

This chain links TRBV10-3 with TRBJ2-1, with D possibly being TRBD1 (5 bases). Looked up from germline, CDR1 is ENHRY and CDR2 is SYGVKD. The V end lost 10 bases, the J end lost 2 bases, and 15 bases lay between the germline ends. The CDR3 runs to 14 residues. The CDR3 loop reads CATQGTDAYNEQFF. CDR3 DNA: TGTGCCACTCAGGGTACCGATGCCTACAATGAGCAGTTCTTC.